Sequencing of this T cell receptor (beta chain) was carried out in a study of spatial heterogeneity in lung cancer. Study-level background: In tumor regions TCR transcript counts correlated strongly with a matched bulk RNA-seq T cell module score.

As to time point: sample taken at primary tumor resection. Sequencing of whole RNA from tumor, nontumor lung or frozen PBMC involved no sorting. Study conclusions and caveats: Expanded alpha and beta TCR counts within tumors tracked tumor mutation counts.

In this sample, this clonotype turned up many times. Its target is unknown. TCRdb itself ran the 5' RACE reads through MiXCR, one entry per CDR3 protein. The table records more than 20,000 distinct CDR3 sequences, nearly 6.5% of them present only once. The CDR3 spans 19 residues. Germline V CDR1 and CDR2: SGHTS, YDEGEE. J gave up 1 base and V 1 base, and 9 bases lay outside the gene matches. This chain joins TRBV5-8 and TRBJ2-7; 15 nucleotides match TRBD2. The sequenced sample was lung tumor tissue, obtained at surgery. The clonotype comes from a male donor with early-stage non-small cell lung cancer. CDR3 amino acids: CASSLPRTSGRALSYEQYF. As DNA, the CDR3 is TGTGCCAGCAGCTTGCCCAGGACTAGCGGGAGGGCCTTGTCCTACGAGCAGTACTTC.